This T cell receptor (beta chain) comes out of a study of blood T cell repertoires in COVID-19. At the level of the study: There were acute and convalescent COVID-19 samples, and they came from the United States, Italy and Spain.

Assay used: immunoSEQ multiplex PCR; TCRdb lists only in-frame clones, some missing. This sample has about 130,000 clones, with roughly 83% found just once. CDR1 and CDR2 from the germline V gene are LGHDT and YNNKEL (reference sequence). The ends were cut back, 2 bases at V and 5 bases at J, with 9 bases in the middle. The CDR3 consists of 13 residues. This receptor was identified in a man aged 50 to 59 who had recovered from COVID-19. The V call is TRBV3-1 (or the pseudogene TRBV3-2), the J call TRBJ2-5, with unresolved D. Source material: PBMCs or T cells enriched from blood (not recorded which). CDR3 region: CASSQQSSETQYF. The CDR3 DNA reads TGTGCCAGCAGCCAACAGTCTTCGGAGACCCAGTACTTC.